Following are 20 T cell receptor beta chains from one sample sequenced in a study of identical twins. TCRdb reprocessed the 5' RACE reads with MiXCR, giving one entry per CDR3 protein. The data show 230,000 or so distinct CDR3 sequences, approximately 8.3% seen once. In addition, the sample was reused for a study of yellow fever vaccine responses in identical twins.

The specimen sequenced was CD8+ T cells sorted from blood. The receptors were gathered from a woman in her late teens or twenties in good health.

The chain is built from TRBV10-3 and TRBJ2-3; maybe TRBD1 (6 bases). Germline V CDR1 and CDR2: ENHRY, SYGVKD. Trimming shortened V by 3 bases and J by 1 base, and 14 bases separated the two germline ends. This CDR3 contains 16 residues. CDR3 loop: CAISEGTSSRTDTQYF. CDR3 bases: TGTGCCATCAGTGAAGGGACATCGTCTCGCACAGATACGCAGTATTTT.

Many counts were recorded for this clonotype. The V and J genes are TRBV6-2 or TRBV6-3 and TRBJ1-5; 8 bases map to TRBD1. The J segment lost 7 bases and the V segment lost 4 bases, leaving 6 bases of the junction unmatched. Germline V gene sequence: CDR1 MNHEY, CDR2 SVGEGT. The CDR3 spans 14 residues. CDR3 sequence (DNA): TGTGCCAGCAGTTTCGGACAGGGCGGACAGCCCCAGCATTTT. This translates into CASSFGQGGQPQHF.

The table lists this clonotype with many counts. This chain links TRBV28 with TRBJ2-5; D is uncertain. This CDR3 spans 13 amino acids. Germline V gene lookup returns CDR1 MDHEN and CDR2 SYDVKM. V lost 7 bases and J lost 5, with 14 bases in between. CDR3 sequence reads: CASTPGFIETQYF. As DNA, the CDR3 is TGTGCCAGCACCCCTGGGTTCATCGAGACCCAGTACTTC.

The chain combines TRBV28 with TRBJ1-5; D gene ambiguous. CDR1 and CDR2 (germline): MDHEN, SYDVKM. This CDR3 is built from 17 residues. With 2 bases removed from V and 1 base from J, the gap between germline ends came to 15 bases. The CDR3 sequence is CASSLTPLYRSNQPQHF. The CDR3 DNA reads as TGTGCCAGCAGTTTAACCCCCTTGTACAGAAGCAATCAGCCCCAGCATTTT.

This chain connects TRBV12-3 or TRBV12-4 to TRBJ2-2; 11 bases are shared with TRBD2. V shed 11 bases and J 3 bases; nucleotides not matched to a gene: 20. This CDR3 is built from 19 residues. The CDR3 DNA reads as TGTGCCCTCAGTTTACCTTCTACCACTAGCGGGAGAGACACCGGGGAGCTGTTTTTT. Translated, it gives CALSLPSTTSGRDTGELFF.

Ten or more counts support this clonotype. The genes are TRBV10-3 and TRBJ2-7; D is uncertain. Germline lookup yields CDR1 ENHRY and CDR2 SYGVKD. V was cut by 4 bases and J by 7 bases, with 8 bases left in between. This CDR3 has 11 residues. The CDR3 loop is CAISVSGEQYF. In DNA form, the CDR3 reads TGTGCCATCAGTGTTTCTGGGGAGCAGTACTTC.

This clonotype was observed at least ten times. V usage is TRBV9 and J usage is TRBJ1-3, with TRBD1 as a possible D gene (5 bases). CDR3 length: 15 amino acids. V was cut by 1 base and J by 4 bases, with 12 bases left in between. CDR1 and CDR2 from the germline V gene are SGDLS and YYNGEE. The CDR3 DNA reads TGTGCCAGCAGCGTAACGGGGGTGTCGGGAAACACCATATATTTT. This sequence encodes CASSVTGVSGNTIYF.

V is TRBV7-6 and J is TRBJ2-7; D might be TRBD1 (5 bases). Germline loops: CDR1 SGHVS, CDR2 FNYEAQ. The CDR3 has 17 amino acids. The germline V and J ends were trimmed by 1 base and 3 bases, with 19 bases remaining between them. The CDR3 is CASSLGVRAGRNYEQYF. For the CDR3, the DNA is TGTGCCAGCAGCTTAGGCGTTCGGGCAGGGCGGAACTACGAGCAGTACTTC. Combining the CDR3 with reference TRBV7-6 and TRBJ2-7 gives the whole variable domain GAGVSQSPRYKVTKRGQDVALRCDPISGHVSLYWYRQALGQGPEFLTYFNYEAQQDKSGLPNDRFSAERPEGSISTLTIQRTEQRDSAMYRCASSLGVRAGRNYEQYFGPGTRLTVT.

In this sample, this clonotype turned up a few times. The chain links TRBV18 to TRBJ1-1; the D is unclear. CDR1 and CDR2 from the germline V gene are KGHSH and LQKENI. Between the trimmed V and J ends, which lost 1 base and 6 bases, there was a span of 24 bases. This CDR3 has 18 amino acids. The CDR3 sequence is CASSPRQDGLPEGPEAFF. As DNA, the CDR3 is TGTGCCAGCTCACCACGTCAGGATGGGCTGCCCGAGGGTCCTGAAGCTTTCTTT.

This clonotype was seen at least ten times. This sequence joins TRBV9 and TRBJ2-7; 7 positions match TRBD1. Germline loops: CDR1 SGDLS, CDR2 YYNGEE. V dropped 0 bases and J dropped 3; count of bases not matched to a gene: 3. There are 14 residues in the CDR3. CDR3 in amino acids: CASSVDGTVYEQYF. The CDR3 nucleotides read TGTGCCAGCAGCGTAGACGGGACAGTCTACGAGCAGTACTTC. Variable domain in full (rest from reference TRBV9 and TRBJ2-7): DSGVTQTPKHLITATGQRVTLRCSPRSGDLSVYWYQQSLDQGLQFLIQYYNGEERAKGNILERFSAQQFPDLHSELNLSSLELGDSALYFCASSVDGTVYEQYFGPGTRLTVT.

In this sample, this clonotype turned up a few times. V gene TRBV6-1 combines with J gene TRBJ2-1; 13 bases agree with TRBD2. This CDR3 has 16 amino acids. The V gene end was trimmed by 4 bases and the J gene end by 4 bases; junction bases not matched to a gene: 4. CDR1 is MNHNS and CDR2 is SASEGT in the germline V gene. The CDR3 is CASSAPGLAGYNEQFF. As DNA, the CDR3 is TGTGCCAGCAGTGCCCCGGGACTAGCGGGATACAATGAGCAGTTCTTC.

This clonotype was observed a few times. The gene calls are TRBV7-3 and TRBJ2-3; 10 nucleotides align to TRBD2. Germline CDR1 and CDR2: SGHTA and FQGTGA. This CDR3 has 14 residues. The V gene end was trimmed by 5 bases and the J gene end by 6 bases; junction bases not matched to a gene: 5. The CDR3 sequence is CASSPIAGGDTQYF. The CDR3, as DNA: TGTGCCAGCAGCCCCATAGCGGGGGGCGATACGCAGTATTTT.

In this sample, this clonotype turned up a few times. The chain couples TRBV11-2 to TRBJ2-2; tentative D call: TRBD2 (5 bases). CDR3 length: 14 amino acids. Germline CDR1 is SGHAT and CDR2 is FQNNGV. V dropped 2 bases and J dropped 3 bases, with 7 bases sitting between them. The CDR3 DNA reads TGTGCCAGCAGCTTAATAGCGTACACCGGGGAGCTGTTTTTT. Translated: CASSLIAYTGELFF.

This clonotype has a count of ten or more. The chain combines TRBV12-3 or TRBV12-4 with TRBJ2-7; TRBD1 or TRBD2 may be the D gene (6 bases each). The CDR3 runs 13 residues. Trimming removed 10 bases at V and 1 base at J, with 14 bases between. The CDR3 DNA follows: TGTGCCACTTCGGGGGCCCCTTCCTACGAGCAGTACTTC. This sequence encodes CATSGAPSYEQYF.

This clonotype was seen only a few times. The CDR3 region has the DNA TGCGCCAGCAGCCAAGACTGGGACGAGCAGTTCTTC. Amino acid sequence: CASSQDWDEQFF. This sequence joins TRBV4-3 and TRBJ2-1, with D perhaps being TRBD1 or TRBD2 (5 bases each). The CDR3 is made up of 12 amino acids. In germline, CDR1 is LGHNA, CDR2 YSLEER. V gave up 0 bases and J gave up 10 bases, with 7 bases separating them.

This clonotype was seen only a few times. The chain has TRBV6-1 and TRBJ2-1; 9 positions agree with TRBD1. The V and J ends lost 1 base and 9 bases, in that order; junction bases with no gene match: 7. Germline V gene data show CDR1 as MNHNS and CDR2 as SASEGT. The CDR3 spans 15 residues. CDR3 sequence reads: CASSEEGTGSVEQFF. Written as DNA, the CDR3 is TGTGCCAGCAGTGAAGAAGGGACAGGGTCCGTTGAGCAGTTCTTC.

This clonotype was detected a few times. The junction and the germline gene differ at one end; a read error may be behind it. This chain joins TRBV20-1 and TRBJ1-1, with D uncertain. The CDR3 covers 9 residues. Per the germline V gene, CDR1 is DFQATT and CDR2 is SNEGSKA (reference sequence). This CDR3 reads CSAPSRDSF. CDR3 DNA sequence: TGCAGTGCTCCAAGCCGAGACTCATTT.

The CDR3 loop reads CASGLVRQGQNQPQHF. In DNA, the CDR3 is TGTGCTAGTGGTTTGGTACGACAGGGACAAAATCAGCCCCAGCATTTT. This rearrangement joins TRBV12-5 to TRBJ1-5; 7 nucleotides agree with TRBD1. This CDR3 has 16 amino acids. Germline CDR1 reads LGHNT; CDR2 reads FRNRAP. J gave up 4 bases and V 0 bases, and 6 bases lay outside the gene matches. Full variable domain (rest looked up from reference TRBV12-5 and TRBJ1-5): DARVTQTPRHKVTEMGQEVTMRCQPILGHNTVFWYRQTMMQGLELLAYFRNRAPLDDSGMPKDRFSAEMPDATLATLKIQPSEPRDSAVYFCASGLVRQGQNQPQHFGDGTRLSIL.

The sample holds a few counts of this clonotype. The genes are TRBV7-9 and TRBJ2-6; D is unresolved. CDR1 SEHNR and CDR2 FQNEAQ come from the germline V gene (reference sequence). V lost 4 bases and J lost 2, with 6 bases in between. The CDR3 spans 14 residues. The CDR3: CASSSPTGANVLTF. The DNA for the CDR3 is TGTGCCAGCAGCTCTCCCACTGGGGCCAACGTCCTGACTTTC.

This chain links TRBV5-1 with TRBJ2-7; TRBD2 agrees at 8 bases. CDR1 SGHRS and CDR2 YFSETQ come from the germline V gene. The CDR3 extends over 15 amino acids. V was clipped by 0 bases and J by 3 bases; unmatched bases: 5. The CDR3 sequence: CASSLVSGSFYEQYF. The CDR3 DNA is TGCGCCAGCAGCTTGGTGAGCGGGAGCTTCTACGAGCAGTACTTC.